This TCR beta chain was found in a study of T cell changes during pregnancy in multiple sclerosis. V lost 3 bases to trimming and J lost 0 bases, with 4 bases between them. The CDR3 contains 13 residues. CDR1 is MNHEY and CDR2 is SMNVEV in the germline V gene (reference sequence). Assay: immunoSEQ multiplex PCR; the TCRdb copy retains only in-frame clones and omits some. The sample lists around 100,000 clones, 90% to 95% occurring once. Remarks on this clone: This sample also contains other DNA sequences that code for the same CDR3.

This receptor was obtained from a female donor with multiple sclerosis, enrolled in a pregnancy study. The J gene is TRBJ2-3, the V gene TRBV27, with D uncertain. The material was peripheral blood, obtained after pregnancy. The CDR3 spells CASSFSSTDTQYF. For the CDR3, the DNA is TGTGCCAGCAGTTTTTCTAGCACAGATACGCAGTATTTT.